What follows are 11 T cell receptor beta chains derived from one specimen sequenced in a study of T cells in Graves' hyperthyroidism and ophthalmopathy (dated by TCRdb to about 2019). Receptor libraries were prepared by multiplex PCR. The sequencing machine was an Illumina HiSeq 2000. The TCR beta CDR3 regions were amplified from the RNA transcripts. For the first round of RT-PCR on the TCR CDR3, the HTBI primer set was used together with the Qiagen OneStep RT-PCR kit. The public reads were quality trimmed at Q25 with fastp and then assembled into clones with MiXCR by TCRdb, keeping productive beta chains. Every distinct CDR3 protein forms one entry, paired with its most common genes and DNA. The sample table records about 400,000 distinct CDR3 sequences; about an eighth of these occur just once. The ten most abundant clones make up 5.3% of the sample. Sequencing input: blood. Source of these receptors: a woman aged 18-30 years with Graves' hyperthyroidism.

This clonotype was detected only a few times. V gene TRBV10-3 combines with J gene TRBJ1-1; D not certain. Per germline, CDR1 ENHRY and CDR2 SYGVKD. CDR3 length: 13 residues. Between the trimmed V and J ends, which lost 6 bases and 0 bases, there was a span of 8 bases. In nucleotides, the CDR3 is TGTGCCATCAGCTTCGGTATGAACACTGAAGCTTTCTTT. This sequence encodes CAISFGMNTEAFF.

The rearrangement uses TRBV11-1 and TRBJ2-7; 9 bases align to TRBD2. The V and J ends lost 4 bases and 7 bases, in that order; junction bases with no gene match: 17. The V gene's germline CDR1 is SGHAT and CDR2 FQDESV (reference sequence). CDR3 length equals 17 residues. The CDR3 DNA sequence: TGTGCCAGCAGCTCCCCCTTAGTAGCGGGAGCGTTCGGGGAGCAGTACTTC. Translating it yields CASSSPLVAGAFGEQYF.

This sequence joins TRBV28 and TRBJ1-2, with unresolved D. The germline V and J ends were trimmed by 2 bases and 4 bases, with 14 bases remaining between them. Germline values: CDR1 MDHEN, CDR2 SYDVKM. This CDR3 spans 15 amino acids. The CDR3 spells CASSLRVGSGYGYTF. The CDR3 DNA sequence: TGTGCCAGCAGTTTACGTGTGGGGAGCGGCTATGGCTACACCTTC.

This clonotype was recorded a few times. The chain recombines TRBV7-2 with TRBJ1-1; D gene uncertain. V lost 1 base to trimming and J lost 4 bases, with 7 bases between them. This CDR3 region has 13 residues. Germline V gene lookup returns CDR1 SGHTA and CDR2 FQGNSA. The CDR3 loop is CASSLGTATEAFF. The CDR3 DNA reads TGTGCCAGCAGCTTAGGGACGGCCACTGAAGCTTTCTTT.

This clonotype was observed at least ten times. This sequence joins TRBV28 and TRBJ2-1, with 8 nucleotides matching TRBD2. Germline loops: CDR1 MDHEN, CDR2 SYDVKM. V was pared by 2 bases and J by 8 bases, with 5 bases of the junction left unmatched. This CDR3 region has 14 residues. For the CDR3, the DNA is TGTGCCAGCAGTTTAGGCGGGAGGTCTTATGAGCAGTTCTTC. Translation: CASSLGGRSYEQFF.

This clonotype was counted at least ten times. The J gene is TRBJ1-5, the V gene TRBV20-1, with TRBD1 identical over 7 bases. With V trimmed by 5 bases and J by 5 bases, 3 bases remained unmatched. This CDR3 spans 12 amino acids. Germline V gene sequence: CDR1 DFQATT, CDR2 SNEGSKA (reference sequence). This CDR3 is CSAYRGDQPQHF. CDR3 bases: TGCAGTGCTTACAGGGGAGATCAGCCCCAGCATTTT.

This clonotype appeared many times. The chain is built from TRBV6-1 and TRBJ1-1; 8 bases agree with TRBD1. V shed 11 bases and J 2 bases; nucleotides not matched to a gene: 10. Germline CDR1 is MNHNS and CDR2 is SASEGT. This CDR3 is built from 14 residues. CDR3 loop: CAAGFTGGNTEAFF. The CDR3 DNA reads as TGTGCCGCGGGGTTCACAGGGGGTAACACTGAAGCTTTCTTT.

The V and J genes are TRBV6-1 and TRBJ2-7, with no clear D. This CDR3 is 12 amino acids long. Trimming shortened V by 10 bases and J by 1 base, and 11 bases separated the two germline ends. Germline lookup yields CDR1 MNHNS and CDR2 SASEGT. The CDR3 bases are TGTGCCACCAGGACCGAATCCTACGAGCAGTACTTC. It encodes CATRTESYEQYF.

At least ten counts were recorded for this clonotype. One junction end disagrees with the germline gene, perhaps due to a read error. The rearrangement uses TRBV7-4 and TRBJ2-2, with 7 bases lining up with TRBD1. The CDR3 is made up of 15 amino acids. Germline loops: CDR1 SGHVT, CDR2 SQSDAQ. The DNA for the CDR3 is TGTGCCAGCAGATTAGACAGGGCGAACACCGGGGAGCTGTTTTTT. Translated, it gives CASRLDRANTGELFF.

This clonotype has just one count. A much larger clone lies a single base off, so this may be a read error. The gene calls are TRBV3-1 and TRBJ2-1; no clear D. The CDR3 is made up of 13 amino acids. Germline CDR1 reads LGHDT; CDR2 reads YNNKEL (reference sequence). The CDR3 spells CATSRDQPVEQFF. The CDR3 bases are TGTGCCACCAGCCGAGATCAGCCCGTCGAGCAGTTCTTC.

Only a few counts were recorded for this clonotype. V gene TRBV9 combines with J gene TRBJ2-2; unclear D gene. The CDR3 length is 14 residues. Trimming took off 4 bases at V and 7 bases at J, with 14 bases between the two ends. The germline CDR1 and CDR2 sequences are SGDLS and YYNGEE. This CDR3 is CASSPSASRGELFF. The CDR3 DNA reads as TGTGCCAGCAGCCCCTCGGCCAGCCGCGGGGAGCTGTTTTTT.